This is a list of T cell receptor beta chains from one sample in a study of cytomegalovirus exposure and HLA in healthy donors. The table came from immunoSEQ multiplex PCR; TCRdb's copy has only in-frame clones and leaves some out. This table has 75,000 to 80,000 clones, 80% appearing once. The specimen sequenced was PBMCs. These receptors all stem from a male donor in good health and CMV-seronegative. CDR3s include the opening cysteine and the closing phenylalanine or tryptophan. D genes are given only for firm matches. A clone size is listed for some rows: how often the clone was seen (once, few, many), or a class if it is expanded.

>16|TRBV6-5|TRBJ2-5|TRBD2|-
TGTGCCAGCAGTTATAGCGGGGGGCGTCCCCAAGAGACCCAGTACTTC
CASSYSGGRPQETQYF
>13|TRBV5-4|TRBJ2-3|-|-
TGTGCCAGCAGCAATCCAAGCACAGATACGCAGTATTTT
CASSNPSTDTQYF
>15|TRBV25-1|TRBJ2-1|TRBD2|once
TGTGCCAGCAGTGAAGGAGTAGCGGGAGCGGGTGAGCAGTTCTTC
CASSEGVAGAGEQFF
>15|TRBV5-1|TRBJ2-1|-|few
TGCGCCAGCAGCGACGGGATTCCAGGAGGGGATGAGCAGTTCTTC
CASSDGIPGGDEQFF
>15|TRBV2|TRBJ2-5|TRBD2|-
TGTGCCAGCAGACTAGCGGGGGTAGGGGGAGAGACCCAGTACTTC
CASRLAGVGGETQYF
>16|TRBV5-1|TRBJ2-2|-|-
TGCGCCAGCAGACATCCGGGACAAGTGAACACCGGGGAGCTGTTTTTT
CASRHPGQVNTGELFF
>13|TRBV14|TRBJ1-2|-|-
TGTGCCAGCAGCCAAGATCCACTTTTCGGCTACACCTTC
CASSQDPLFGYTF
>17|TRBV9|TRBJ2-1|TRBD2|-
TGTGCCAGCAGCGTAGGAATGCGGGAGGAAAATCACAATGAGCAGTTCTTC
CASSVGMREENHNEQFF
>14|TRBV28|TRBJ2-5|TRBD1|-
TGTGCCAGCAGACAGGACAGGGTCCAAGAGACCCAGTACTTC
CASRQDRVQETQYF
>13|TRBV1|TRBJ1-5|-|-
TGCACCAGCAGCCGGCCCCAATCAGGGCCCCAGCATTTT
CTSSRPQSGPQHF
>15|TRBV18|TRBJ2-7|TRBD1|-
TGTGCCAGCTCACCAGTTTTCGAAGGGGGCCGCGAGCAGTACTTC
CASSPVFEGGREQYF
>14|TRBV14|TRBJ2-3|-|-
TGTGCCAGCAGCCAAGGGAGGGGCACGCGGCCGCAGTATTTT
CASSQGRGTRPQYF
>17|TRBV11-2|TRBJ2-5|TRBD2|-
TGTGCCAGCAGCTTCACTGTCTCGGGAGGTCGAGGAGAGACCCAGTACTTC
CASSFTVSGGRGETQYF
>13|TRBV6-1|TRBJ1-5|TRBD1|-
TGTGCCAGCAGGGAAATTACAGGGGAGCCCCAGCATTTT
CASREITGEPQHF
>18|TRBV5-1|TRBJ1-1|-|-
TGCGCCAGCAGCTGGGAGGGGGGGCGGGGGGGGAGAGGGCCTGAAGCTTTCTTT
CASSWEGGRGGRGPEAFF
>15|TRBV11-2|TRBJ2-1|-|-
TGTGCCAGCAGCTTCCGGGACTCCACATACAATGAGCAGTTCTTC
CASSFRDSTYNEQFF
>12|TRBV29-1|TRBJ2-7|TRBD1|-
TGCAGCACCGGGACAGGGTCGGGCGAGCAGTACTTC
CSTGTGSGEQYF
>12|TRBV7-8|TRBJ1-1|-|-
TGTGCCAGCAGCTTATCGTACACTGAAGCTTTCTTT
CASSLSYTEAFF
>15|TRBV6-5|TRBJ2-7|-|-
TGTGCCAGCAGCCAACCGGGACTGATGTCCTACGAGCAGTACTTC
CASSQPGLMSYEQYF
>17|TRBV6-1|TRBJ1-2|TRBD1|-
TGTGCCAGCAGTGAAAGGGGACAGGCGGGCATTTTCTATGGCTACACCTTC
CASSERGQAGIFYGYTF
>15|TRBV5-1|TRBJ1-2|-|-
TGCGCCAGCAGCTTGGGGGGACCAAAGGACTATGGCTACCCCTTC
CASSLGGPKDYGYPF
>14|TRBV5-6|TRBJ2-7|-|-
TGTGCCAGCAGACGGGAGACTACCAATTACGAGCAGTACTTC
CASRRETTNYEQYF
>19|TRBV7-2|TRBJ2-3|TRBD1|-
TGTGCCAGCAGCTTAGTACATACAGGGGGACTGATAGGCACAGATACGCAGTATTTT
CASSLVHTGGLIGTDTQYF
>13|TRBV5-4|TRBJ2-1|TRBD1|-
TGTGCCAGCAGCGGGGACAGCCTGATCGAGCAGTTCTTC
CASSGDSLIEQFF
>15|TRBV25-1|TRBJ2-6|-|few
TGTGCCAGCAGTGTCGGAGCCTCTGGGGCCAACGTCCTGACTTTC
CASSVGASGANVLTF
>13|TRBV28|TRBJ1-5|-|-
TGTGCCAGCAGTCCCCCGAGACAGGAGCCCCAGCATTTT
CASSPPRQEPQHF
>17|TRBV28|TRBJ2-7|TRBD2|few
TGTGCCAGCAGTTTAGGAGCGGGAGGGCCTAGGATCTACGAGCAGTACTTC
CASSLGAGGPRIYEQYF
>14|TRBV5-1|TRBJ2-7|TRBD1|-
TGCGCCAGCAGCTTGGCTCGACAGGGCTCCGAGCAGTACTTC
CASSLARQGSEQYF
>12|TRBV27|TRBJ1-5|-|-
TGTGCCAGCAGTTTACGGGGGCAGCCCCAGCATTTT
CASSLRGQPQHF
>15|TRBV4-3|TRBJ1-1|-|few
TGCGCCAGCAGCCAACAGGGAGCCCGGGAGGATGAAGCTTTCTTT
CASSQQGAREDEAFF
>16|TRBV7-9|TRBJ2-1|-|once
TGTTCCAGCAGCCGCTATTTAGCGGTCTCCTACAATGAGCAGTTCTTC
CSSSRYLAVSYNEQFF
>15|TRBV30|TRBJ1-5|-|once
TGTGCCTGGAGTCCACCGACAGAAAGCAATCAGCCCCAGAATTTT
CAWSPPTESNQPQNF
>13|TRBV30|TRBJ2-3|-|-
TGTGCCTGGAGCAGGGGTGTGGAAGATACGCAGTATTTT
CAWSRGVEDTQYF
>14|TRBV5-1|TRBJ1-2|-|-
TGCGCCAGCAGCTTGGCCGGGGCAGGGGATGGCTACCCCTTC
CASSLAGAGDGYPF
>14|TRBV18|TRBJ2-1|TRBD2|-
TGTGCCAGCTCACCACTCCCCACGGGGGGTGAGCAGTTCTTC
CASSPLPTGGEQFF
>16|TRBV5-1|TRBJ2-3|TRBD1|once
TGCGCCAGCAGCTCGGGGACAGGGGTGGGCACAAATACGCAGTATTTT
CASSSGTGVGTNTQYF
>13|TRBV15|TRBJ1-2|-|-
TGTGCCACCAGTGACCAGGGTTTCTATGGCTACACCTTC
CATSDQGFYGYTF
>16|TRBV4-2|TRBJ1-2|-|-
TGTGCCAGCAGCCAAGGGGGGCAGGATAAGATCTATGGCTACCCCTTC
CASSQGGQDKIYGYPF
>15|TRBV9|TRBJ2-7|TRBD1|-
TGTGCCAGCACGGTAACCCGGGACAGGGAGGGCGAGCAGTACTTC
CASTVTRDREGEQYF
>17|TRBV5-1|TRBJ2-2|TRBD2|few
TGCGCCAGCAGCAGCACTAGCGGGGGGGCGACCACCGGGGAGCTGTTTTTT
CASSSTSGGATTGELFF
>15|TRBV5-1|TRBJ2-5|-|-
TGCGCCAGCAGCTTGAGAACTAGGCCCCAAGAGACCCAGTACTTC
CASSLRTRPQETQYF
>13|TRBV29-1|TRBJ1-1|-|-
TGCAGCGTTAATACAGCAGGGAACACTGAAGCTTTCTTT
CSVNTAGNTEAFF
>12|TRBV16|TRBJ1-2|-|once
TGTGCCAGCAGCCAAATCCTGTATGGCTACACCTTC
CASSQILYGYTF
>14|TRBV6-1|TRBJ1-1|TRBD1|-
TGTGCCAGCAGTCCGACAGGGGGCATCTTTGAAGCTTTCTTT
CASSPTGGIFEAFF
>16|TRBV21-1|TRBJ2-2|-|-
TGTGCCAGCAGCAAAAATTGGCAGGGAAACACCGGGGAGCTGTTTTTT
CASSKNWQGNTGELFF
>14|TRBV5-1|TRBJ1-1|-|few
TGCGCCAGCAGCTTGGCCGGGAGGGACACTGAAGCTTTCTTT
CASSLAGRDTEAFF
>16|TRBV4-2|TRBJ2-7|-|-
TGTGCCAGCAGCCAAGAGCGACAGAGTCCCCCCTACGAGCAGTACTTC
CASSQERQSPPYEQYF
>15|TRBV29-1|TRBJ1-1|TRBD1|-
TGCAGCGTTGAAGGACAGGGTGGAGGTGGGACTGAAGCTTTCTTT
CSVEGQGGGGTEAFF
>13|TRBV5-1|TRBJ1-1|-|once
TGCGCCAGCAGCTTTACGCCAGGGGCTGAAGCTTTCTTT
CASSFTPGAEAFF
>15|TRBV11-3|TRBJ2-1|TRBD2|few
TGTGCCAGCAGCACTAGCGGGGGGTCCTACAATGAGCAGTTCTTC
CASSTSGGSYNEQFF
>16|TRBV5-1|TRBJ1-1|TRBD1|-
TGCGCCAGCAGCTCACTACAGGGGGCTGGGAACACTGAAGCTTTCTTT
CASSSLQGAGNTEAFF
>13|TRBV10-3|TRBJ1-2|-|-
TGTGCCATCAGTGAGACAGATGGGTATGGCTACACCTTC
CAISETDGYGYTF
>15|TRBV10-1|TRBJ2-7|-|-
TGCGCCAGCAGGCGAAACTGGCGGAGCTCCTACGAGCAGTACTTC
CASRRNWRSSYEQYF
>14|TRBV5-1|TRBJ2-7|-|-
TGCGCCAGCAGCTTGACAACAGGGACCTACGAGCAGTACTTC
CASSLTTGTYEQYF
>16|TRBV5-1|TRBJ2-3|TRBD2|few
TGCGCCAGCAGCTTACCTCTAGCGGCTAGCACAGATACGCAGTATTTT
CASSLPLAASTDTQYF
>14|TRBV7-2|TRBJ2-7|TRBD1|-
TGTGCCAGCAGCCTCCTGGGACAGGCTGACGAGCAGTACTTC
CASSLLGQADEQYF